This T cell receptor beta chain was documented in a study of blood T cell repertoires in COVID-19. Background on the study: Sites in the United States, Italy and Spain provided acute and convalescent COVID-19 samples. Sources were T cells, B-cell-depleted T cells, or PBMCs; the material itself was cDNA or gDNA.

Trimming cost V 2 bases and J 4 bases; bases outside gene matches: 4. The V gene's germline CDR1 is GTSNPN and CDR2 SVGIG (reference sequence). The CDR3 sequence is 14 residues long. Per the original data handling: Nucleated cell number was recorded as an estimate derived from reference gene primer amplification. Assay: immunoSEQ multiplex PCR; the TCRdb copy retains only in-frame clones and omits some. From that table come the V and J calls and clone size; the DNA was used to work out D and trimming. The repertoire has around 80,000 clones, approximately 80% of them found once; the top ten carry roughly 12%.

This rearrangement joins TRBV30 to TRBJ2-3, with TRBD2 matching 9 bases. The sequenced sample was peripheral blood. This receptor was taken from an elderly man with acute or convalescent COVID-19. The CDR3 bases are TGTGCCTGGAGTTCGGGACTAGCTCCAGATACGCAGTATTTT. Protein product: CAWSSGLAPDTQYF.